This entry describes one T cell receptor beta chain. This CDR3 region has 15 residues. The V gene's germline CDR1 is LNHDA and CDR2 SQIVND (reference sequence). Trimming removed 7 bases from V and 2 bases from J, with 14 bases in between. How the authors handled the data: Reference gene primer amplification gave nucleated cell count estimates. The assay was immunoSEQ multiplex PCR, and TCRdb's table has in-frame clones only and misses some. For V, J and clone size, that table is used; D and trimming come from the DNA. The data contain about 200,000 clones, 65% to 90% of them singletons. The sample comes from a study of blood T cell repertoires in COVID-19. For the study at large: Samples of COVID-19 (acute and convalescent) were obtained from the United States, Italy and Spain. PBMCs, B-cell-depleted T cells, or T cells were the source of the cDNA or gDNA that made up the material.

This chain links TRBV19 with TRBJ2-2; maybe TRBD1 (6 bases). This clonotype was obtained from a man aged 80 or over with acute or convalescent COVID-19. Sequenced input: peripheral blood. The DNA of the CDR3 is TGTGCCAGTACATGGACAGTAGTAAACACCGGGGAGCTGTTTTTT. Protein: CASTWTVVNTGELFF.